The T cell receptor beta chain described here comes from a study of blood T cell repertoires in COVID-19. Original data processing: The authors estimated nucleated cell counts from reference gene primer amplification. Repertoires were generated with immunoSEQ multiplex PCR, while TCRdb's copy carries only in-frame clones and drops some. V and J calls and clone size come straight from that table; D and trimming were deduced from the DNA. The table shows 250,000 to 350,000 clones, with 87% occurring only once. The V end was cut by 4 bases, the J end by 9 bases, with 13 bases between. Looked up from germline, CDR1 is LNHDA and CDR2 is SQIVND (reference sequence). This CDR3 is built from 13 residues.

The sample was peripheral blood. This receptor was taken from a woman between 50 and 59 years old who had recovered from COVID-19. The chain carries TRBV19 and TRBJ1-5, with unresolved D. Here the CDR3 DNA reads TGTGCCAGTAGTACCATGGAGCGGGGGCCCCAGCATTTT. This encodes CASSTMERGPQHF.